Shown below are 26 T cell receptor beta chains from a single sample sequenced in a study of T cell changes during pregnancy in multiple sclerosis. TCRdb keeps only in-frame clones here, not all; method: immunoSEQ multiplex PCR. The sample holds roughly 48,000 clones; over 80% are singletons and the top ten take approximately 0.91%. Material: CD4+ T cells from peripheral blood mononuclear cells, obtained in the second trimester of pregnancy. The receptor set was obtained from a female donor in good health, enrolled as a control in a pregnancy study.

The CDR3: CASRELQGAGYNEQFF. The CDR3 DNA reads as TGTGCCAGCAGGGAACTACAGGGGGCCGGCTACAATGAGCAGTTCTTC. The chain joins TRBV6-1 to TRBJ2-1; TRBD1 agrees at 9 bases. Germline V gives CDR1 MNHNS, CDR2 SASEGT. Trimming removed 6 bases from V and 3 bases from J; junction bases left unmatched: 9. This CDR3 has 16 residues.

The gene calls are TRBV10-3 and TRBJ1-1; a weak D match, TRBD1 (6 bases). The V gene lost 6 bases and the J gene lost 8 bases, with 22 bases spanning the gap. Germline CDR1 is ENHRY and CDR2 is SYGVKD. This CDR3 is 15 amino acids long. CDR3 loop: CAIRARGGDTNEAFF. CDR3 coding DNA: TGTGCCATCAGGGCAAGGGGGGGCGACACAAACGAAGCTTTCTTT.

CDR3 sequence (DNA): TGCGCCAGCAGCTTGGCCCGGGACACCAGGGGGCAAGAGACCCAGTACTTC. It specifies CASSLARDTRGQETQYF. The chain carries TRBV5-1 and TRBJ2-5, with 7 bases that match TRBD1. Trimming removed 0 bases from V and 2 bases from J; junction bases left unmatched: 10. The CDR3 contains 17 residues. Germline assignment: CDR1 SGHRS and CDR2 YFSETQ.

This chain joins TRBV27 and TRBJ2-7; D remains ambiguous. The V end was cut by 2 bases, the J end by 0 bases, with 11 bases between. The germline gives CDR1 MNHEY, CDR2 SMNVEV (reference sequence). This CDR3 comprises 15 residues. The CDR3 loop reads CASSLLTAGSYEQYF. In nucleotides, the CDR3 is TGTGCCAGCAGTTTACTAACCGCAGGCTCCTACGAGCAGTACTTC.

This clone appeared once. This chain connects TRBV28 to TRBJ2-7, with D perhaps TRBD2 (6 bases). In germline, CDR1 is MDHEN, CDR2 SYDVKM. The CDR3 has 12 amino acids. CDR3 loop: CASGTGSYEQYF. In nucleotides, the CDR3 is TGTGCGTCCGGGACTGGGTCCTACGAGCAGTACTTC.

The chain is built from TRBV7-8 and TRBJ2-7; 7 nucleotides agree with TRBD2. Per germline, CDR1 SGHVS and CDR2 FQNEAQ. This CDR3 spans 15 amino acids. With V trimmed by 1 base and J by 6 bases, 9 bases remained unmatched. CDR3 bases: TGTGCCAGCAGCTTAGTTGGCGGGAGTTTTAGCGAGCAGTACTTC. This translates into CASSLVGGSFSEQYF.

The genes are TRBV5-1 and TRBJ2-3, with D possibly being TRBD2 (6 bases). The V gene lost 4 bases and the J gene lost 0 bases, with 9 bases spanning the gap. Germline lookup yields CDR1 SGHRS and CDR2 YFSETQ. The CDR3 length is 14 residues. The CDR3 is CASSPGVSTDTQYF. The DNA of the CDR3 is TGCGCCAGCAGCCCGGGGGTTAGCACAGATACGCAGTATTTT.

Of note for this clone: A junction end diverges from the germline sequence, so it may reflect a read error. V is TRBV4-3 and J is TRBJ2-1, with D possibly being TRBD2 (6 bases). CDR3 length: 17 amino acids. Germline CDR1 LGHNA, CDR2 YSLEER. In DNA form, the CDR3 reads TGCGCCAGCAGCAAAGACCCCCTAGCGCTAAATGGGAATGAGCAGTTCTTC. Encoded protein: CASSKDPLALNGNEQFF.

In this sample, this clone turned up a few times. The V and J genes are TRBV15 and TRBJ1-1; D is undetermined. CDR3 length: 13 amino acids. Trimming pared 0 bases from V and 10 bases from J, leaving 12 bases between. The germline V gene encodes CDR1 LNHNV and CDR2 YYDKDF (reference sequence). The CDR3 loop is CATSRDLGGRAFF. As DNA, the CDR3 is TGTGCCACCAGCAGAGATTTAGGCGGGCGAGCTTTCTTT.

This chain uses TRBV7-7 with TRBJ2-1; 7 nucleotides align to TRBD1. The CDR3 loop spans 13 amino acids. Losses at the gene ends were 5 bases for V and 9 bases for J; bases not matched to a gene: 7. CDR1 is SSHAT, CDR2 FNYEAQ, per germline (reference sequence). The CDR3 sequence is CASSLDRIGEQFF. Here the CDR3 DNA reads TGTGCCAGCAGCCTGGACAGGATCGGTGAGCAGTTCTTC.

The gene calls are TRBV5-4 and TRBJ2-4; TRBD1 matches 8 bases. The CDR3 consists of 18 residues. Germline trimming cut 0 bases from V and 1 base from J; bases unmatched to any gene: 9. Per the germline V gene, CDR1 is SGHNT and CDR2 is YYREEE (reference sequence). In nucleotides, the CDR3 is TGTGCCAGCAGCTTGGAACAGGGGGTGCCCAGGGCCAAAAACATTCAGTACTTC. The encoded protein is CASSLEQGVPRAKNIQYF.

CDR3 region: CSGQGLDGYTF. The DNA of the CDR3 is TGCAGCGGGCAGGGGTTGGATGGCTACACCTTC. The chain joins TRBV29-1 to TRBJ1-2, with D perhaps TRBD1 (6 bases). The CDR3 sequence is 11 residues long. V lost 7 bases, J lost 6 bases, and 12 bases lay in between. CDR1 is SQVTM and CDR2 is ANQGSEA in the germline V gene.

The rearrangement links TRBV6-5 to TRBJ2-1, with D perhaps matching TRBD2 (7 bases). Deletions cut 8 bases from V and 3 bases from J, with 17 bases between. Germline V gene data show CDR1 as MNHEY and CDR2 as SVGAGI. The CDR3 runs to 15 residues. CDR3 protein: CASAGASTFYNEQFF. The CDR3 DNA follows: TGTGCCAGCGCGGGGGCCTCCACGTTCTACAATGAGCAGTTCTTC.

This chain links TRBV29-1 with TRBJ2-2, with 9 bases that match TRBD2. Trimming took 1 base from V and 4 from J; bases not matched to a gene: 10. The CDR3 extends over 17 amino acids. Germline CDR1 SQVTM, CDR2 ANQGSEA. CDR3 nucleotides: TGCAGCGTTGAAGCCGGGACTAGCTTCGTGGGCACCGGGGAGCTGTTTTTT. Its translation: CSVEAGTSFVGTGELFF.

The chain carries TRBV10-3 and TRBJ1-5, with D possibly matching TRBD1 (6 bases). V was cut by 9 bases and J by 7 bases, with 13 bases left in between. Germline V CDR1 and CDR2: ENHRY, SYGVKD. CDR3 length: 12 amino acids. The CDR3 bases are TGTGCCATAGGACAGTCGGGGCAGCCCCAGCATTTT. This translates into CAIGQSGQPQHF.

The DNA for the CDR3 is TGTGCCAGCAGTTCTCCGATGGGAGGGAGTCCGTTCGAGCAGTACTTC. Translation gives CASSSPMGGSPFEQYF. The V and J genes are TRBV6-5 and TRBJ2-7, with 7 bases that match TRBD2. The V segment lost 4 bases and the J segment 6 bases; nucleotides outside the gene matches: 15. Germline CDR1 MNHEY, CDR2 SVGAGI. The CDR3 runs to 16 residues.

The J gene is TRBJ2-1, the V gene TRBV11-1, with 12 bases aligning to TRBD1. V lost 1 base and J lost 7; bases outside the gene matches: 5. Germline V gene lookup returns CDR1 SGHAT and CDR2 FQDESV (reference sequence). This CDR3 has 16 residues. The CDR3 loop is CASSLVSGQGANEQFF. The CDR3, as DNA: TGTGCCAGCAGCTTAGTTTCGGGACAGGGGGCGAATGAGCAGTTCTTC.

About this clone: One end of the junction does not line up with germline, which may come from a read error. The V gene is TRBV2, the J gene TRBJ1-1; D gene ambiguous. This CDR3 comprises 15 residues. Germline lookup yields CDR1 SNHLY and CDR2 FYNNEI. CDR3 in amino acids: CASSEAESVNTEAFF. The CDR3 DNA is TGTGCCAGCAGTGAAGCGGAGTCGGTTAACACAGAAGCTTTCTTT.

The rearrangement joins TRBV19 to TRBJ2-5; 10 bases are a match to TRBD2. This CDR3 has 16 residues. V was clipped by 4 bases and J by 1 base; unmatched bases: 6. CDR1 and CDR2 (germline): LNHDA, SQIVND (reference sequence). The CDR3 DNA reads TGTGCCAGTAGTACTTTAGCGGGGGGTAGCCAAGAGACCCAGTACTTC. This translates into CASSTLAGGSQETQYF.

The gene calls are TRBV7-8 and TRBJ2-2; 7 bases match TRBD2. Germline values: CDR1 SGHVS, CDR2 FQNEAQ. The CDR3 contains 18 residues. V trimming: 4 bases; J trimming: 4 bases; junction bases outside the gene matches: 15. The CDR3 region is CASSSIIRAGVGTGELFF. For the CDR3, the DNA is TGTGCCAGCAGCTCTATCATTCGGGCGGGGGTAGGCACCGGGGAGCTGTTTTTT.

This chain joins TRBV5-1 and TRBJ1-4; TRBD1 agrees at 7 bases. The CDR3 is made up of 14 amino acids. Germline-derived CDR1 and CDR2 are SGHRS and YFSETQ. The V and J ends lost 4 bases and 7 bases, in that order; junction bases with no gene match: 7. The DNA of the CDR3 is TGCGCCAGCAGCACCCAGGGGGAGGCTGAAAAACTGTTTTTT. Translating gives CASSTQGEAEKLFF.

The CDR3 DNA is TGTGCCAGCATCCTAGGGACAGGGGGCTTTGAGCAGTTCTTC. Translation gives CASILGTGGFEQFF. This sequence joins TRBV28 and TRBJ2-1; 12 nucleotides align to TRBD1. Germline V lookup: CDR1 MDHEN, CDR2 SYDVKM. The CDR3 loop spans 14 amino acids. Unmatched junction bases numbered 7, after V lost 7 bases and J lost 9 bases.

CDR3 DNA sequence: TGTGCCAGCAGTCGGGTGCCCAGTTATGGGGCCAACGTCCTGACTTTC. This sequence encodes CASSRVPSYGANVLTF. J is TRBJ2-6 and V is TRBV27; D gene uncertain. Germline assignment: CDR1 MNHEY and CDR2 SMNVEV (reference sequence). Trimming removed 5 bases from V and 3 bases from J, with 14 bases in between. There are 16 residues in the CDR3.

The chain employs TRBV7-9 and TRBJ2-3; TRBD2 is a possible D gene (6 bases). Germline lookup yields CDR1 SEHNR and CDR2 FQNEAQ (reference sequence). There are 17 residues in the CDR3. The germline V and J ends were trimmed by 3 bases and 0 bases, with 16 bases remaining between them. CDR3 coding DNA: TGTGCCAGCAGCTTCGGGGGACTCGGGGCTAGCACAGATACGCAGTATTTT. Translated: CASSFGGLGASTDTQYF.

The gene calls are TRBV7-8 and TRBJ1-5; 7 nucleotides agree with TRBD1. The V segment lost 4 bases and the J segment 5 bases; nucleotides outside the gene matches: 11. The CDR3 runs to 16 residues. The germline CDR1 and CDR2 sequences are SGHVS and FQNEAQ. The CDR3 DNA reads TGTGCCAGCAGCTCCTTGATTAGGGGGCCCTATCAGCCCCAGCATTTT. As protein: CASSSLIRGPYQPQHF.

This clone was seen just once. The chain recombines TRBV5-3 with TRBJ1-5; no clear D. TRBV5-3 is sorted into the ORF group, with uncertain function. The CDR3 loop spans 11 amino acids. With 1 base removed from V and 9 bases from J, the gap between germline ends came to 5 bases. CDR3 sequence: CARSLPRPQHF. CDR3 nucleotides: TGTGCCAGAAGCTTGCCCCGGCCCCAGCATTTT.